At least ten counts were recorded for the clone carrying this T cell receptor (beta chain). Its specificity is unknown. An absence of ophthalmopathy progression within 18 months meant stable Graves' hyperthyroidism. PBMCs were derived from 10 ml fresh peripheral blood. This specimen belongs to a study of T cells in Graves' hyperthyroidism and ophthalmopathy. General observations from the study: Among clonotypes expanded in thyroid above 0.001, most were also found in blood.

There were TCR beta CDR3 regions amplified from RNA transcripts. Initially, a first-round RT-PCR of the TCR CDR3 employed the HTBI primer set. TCRdb independently ran MiXCR on the multiplex PCR reads; one entry per CDR3 protein. Here the sample spans about 400,000 distinct CDR3 sequences, 15% to 19% being singletons. Germline lookup yields CDR1 SGDLS and CDR2 YYNGEE. The CDR3 is 15 residues long. V was clipped by 7 bases and J by 0 bases, with 16 bases between them. The chain employs TRBV9 and TRBJ1-1; D remains ambiguous. Sample: blood. The sequence came from a woman younger than 30 with Graves' hyperthyroidism. In DNA, the CDR3 is TGTGCCAGCGGTAAAGGAGGGTTCATGAACACTGAAGCTTTCTTT. It translates to CASGKGGFMNTEAFF.